This T cell receptor beta chain derives from a study of blood T cell repertoires in COVID-19. Turning to the study itself: What the recovered Cohort 3 donors had was two negative PCRs, clearance, or symptom resolution.

The CDR3 covers 15 residues. Per the germline V gene, CDR1 is SGDLS and CDR2 is YYNGEE. V was trimmed by 0 bases and J by 4 bases, leaving 10 bases between them. The table came from immunoSEQ multiplex PCR; TCRdb's copy has only in-frame clones and leaves some out. Of more than 300,000 clones listed, roughly 86% were seen once; the top ten hold around 1.9%. The chain links TRBV9 to TRBJ2-2, with D tentatively TRBD2 (5 bases). This receptor was identified in a man aged 35 to 55 in a cohort exposed to, infected with or recovered from COVID-19 (not recorded which). Sequenced: PBMCs or T cells enriched from blood (not recorded which). The CDR3 nucleotides read TGTGCCAGCAGCGTAGACGGGCGGGTCACCGGGGAGCTGTTTTTT. Its translation is CASSVDGRVTGELFF.